This paragraph reports one TCR beta chain. The source of the sample is a study of control samples from healthy donors and cancer patients. In germline, CDR1 is LNHDA, CDR2 SQIVND (reference sequence). J lost 4 bases, V lost 8 bases, and 7 bases had no gene match. The CDR3 has 13 amino acids. Measured with immunoSEQ multiplex PCR; TCRdb has only the in-frame clones, and not every one. The table shows almost 90,000 clones, with about 89% occurring only once. This clonotype originated in a man in his thirties or forties in good health. This chain connects TRBV19 to TRBJ2-5; 7 bases match TRBD2. The sequencing input was blood. The CDR3 reads CASALQRGETQYF. CDR3 nucleotide sequence: TGTGCCAGTGCTCTCCAGCGGGGAGAGACCCAGTACTTC.